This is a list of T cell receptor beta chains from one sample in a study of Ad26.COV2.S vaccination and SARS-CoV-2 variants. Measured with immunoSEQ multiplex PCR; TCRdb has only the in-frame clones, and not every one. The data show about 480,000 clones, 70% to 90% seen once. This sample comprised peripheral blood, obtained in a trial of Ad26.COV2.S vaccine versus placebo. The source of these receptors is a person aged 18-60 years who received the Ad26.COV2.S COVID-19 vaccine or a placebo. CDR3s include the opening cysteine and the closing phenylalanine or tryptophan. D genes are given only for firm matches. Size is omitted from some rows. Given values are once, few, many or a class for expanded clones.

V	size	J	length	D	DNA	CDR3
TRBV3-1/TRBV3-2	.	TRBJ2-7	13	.	TGTGCCAGCAGCCCGGGCCTACACTACGAGCAGTACTTC	CASSPGLHYEQYF
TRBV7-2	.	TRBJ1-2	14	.	TGTGCCAGCAGCTTAGATCAGGGTGGCTATGGCTACACCTTC	CASSLDQGGYGYTF
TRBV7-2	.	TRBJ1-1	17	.	TGTGCCAGCAGCTTATCACCCCTCGGACCGTCGAACACTGAAGCTTTCTTT	CASSLSPLGPSNTEAFF
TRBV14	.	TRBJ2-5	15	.	TGTGCCAGCAGCCAAGAGAGGGGCGCTTGGGGGACCCAGTACTTC	CASSQERGAWGTQYF
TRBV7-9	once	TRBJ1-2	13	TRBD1	TGTGCCAGCACCCAGGGGGGAGGCTATGGCTACACCTTC	CASTQGGGYGYTF
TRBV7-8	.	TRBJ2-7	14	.	TGTGCCAGCAGCTTAGGCCTAGCCCCCTACGAGCAGTACTTC	CASSLGLAPYEQYF
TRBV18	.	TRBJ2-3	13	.	TGTGCCAGCTCAGGTCAGAGCACAGATACGCAGTATTTT	CASSGQSTDTQYF
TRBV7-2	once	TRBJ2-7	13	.	TGTGCCAGCACCTTAGGGAACAGGGACGAGCAGTACTTC	CASTLGNRDEQYF
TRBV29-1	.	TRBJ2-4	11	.	TGCAGCGTCAGAGGAAAAAACATTCAGTACTTC	CSVRGKNIQYF
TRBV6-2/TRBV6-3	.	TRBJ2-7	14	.	TGTGCCAGCAGTTTCCGGACTGATTCCTACGAGCAGTACTTC	CASSFRTDSYEQYF
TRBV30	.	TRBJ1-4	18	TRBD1	TGTGCCTGGAGGGCCACTCGCACAGGGGGCGCCGGTCGAGGAAAACTGTTTTTT	CAWRATRTGGAGRGKLFF
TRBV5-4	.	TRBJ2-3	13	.	TGTGCCAGCAGCACGACTAGCACAGATACGCAGTATTTT	CASSTTSTDTQYF
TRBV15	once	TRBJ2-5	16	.	TGTGCCACCAGCAGAGATCTATCGGGCACCGGCGAGACCCAGTACTTC	CATSRDLSGTGETQYF
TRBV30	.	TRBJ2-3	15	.	TGTGCCTGGAGTGTACCGGCGGGCTTAGGGGATACGCAGTATTTT	CAWSVPAGLGDTQYF
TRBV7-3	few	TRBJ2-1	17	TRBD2	TGTGCCAGCAGCCCCCGACTAGCGGGAGGTTCCTACAATGAGCAGTTCTTC	CASSPRLAGGSYNEQFF
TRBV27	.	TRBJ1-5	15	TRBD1	TGTGCCAGCAGTAAGACGGCAGGGGGAGGGCAGCCCCAGCATTTT	CASSKTAGGGQPQHF
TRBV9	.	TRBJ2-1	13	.	TGTGCCAGCAGCGTGACGGGCTACAATGAGCAGTTCTTC	CASSVTGYNEQFF
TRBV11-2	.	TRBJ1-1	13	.	TGTGCCAGCAGCCCCCCCCGAGTGGCTGAAGCTTTCTTT	CASSPPRVAEAFF
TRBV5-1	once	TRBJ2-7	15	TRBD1	TGCGCCAGCAGCTTAGGAGGAACAGGGGCCTACGAGCAGTACTTC	CASSLGGTGAYEQYF
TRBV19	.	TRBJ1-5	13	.	TGTGCCAGTAATAGGGTATTGGGTCAGCCCCAGCATTTT	CASNRVLGQPQHF
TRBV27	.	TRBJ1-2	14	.	TGTGCCAGCAGTGTCCGACCCGAGGCATATGGCTACACCTTC	CASSVRPEAYGYTF
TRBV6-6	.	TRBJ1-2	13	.	TGTGCCAGCAGCCCCGGGGGAAACTATGGCTACACCTTC	CASSPGGNYGYTF
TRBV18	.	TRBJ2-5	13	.	TGTGCCAGCTCACCCCGCAGCGAAGAGACCCAGTACTTC	CASSPRSEETQYF
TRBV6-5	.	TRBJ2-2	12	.	TGTGCCAGCAGCCGGATGCGCGGGGAGCTGTTTTTT	CASSRMRGELFF
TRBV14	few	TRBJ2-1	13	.	TGTGCCAGCAGTACAGGCGCACGGAATGAGCAGTTCTTC	CASSTGARNEQFF
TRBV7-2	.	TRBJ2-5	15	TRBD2	TGTGCCAGCAGCCCGACACGGACTAGCTCAGAGACCCAGTACTTC	CASSPTRTSSETQYF
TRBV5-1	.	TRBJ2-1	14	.	TGCGCCAGCAGCTCGTCCTTAGGGAACAATGAGCAGTTCTTC	CASSSSLGNNEQFF
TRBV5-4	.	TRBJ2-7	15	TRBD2	TGTGCCAGCAGCTTTCGTACTGCGGGAGAGCGCGAGCAGTACTTC	CASSFRTAGEREQYF
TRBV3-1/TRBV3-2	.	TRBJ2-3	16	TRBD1	TGTGCCAGCAGCTATGACCGGGACAGCTTACAAGGTACGCAGTATTTT	CASSYDRDSLQGTQYF
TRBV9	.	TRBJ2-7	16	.	TGTGCCAGCAGCTCCTCGATTGTGGGGGGGCAGAACGAGCAGTACTTC	CASSSSIVGGQNEQYF
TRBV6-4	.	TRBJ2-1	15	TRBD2	TGTGCCAGCAGCGACGGACTAGCGGGAAGAAATGAGCAGTTCTTC	CASSDGLAGRNEQFF
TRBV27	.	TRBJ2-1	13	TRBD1	TGTGCCAGCAGTTCCGGGACAGGGAATGAGCAGTTCTTC	CASSSGTGNEQFF
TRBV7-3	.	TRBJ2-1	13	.	TGTGCCAGCAGCAGATTTTCCGGGAATGAGCAGTTCTTC	CASSRFSGNEQFF
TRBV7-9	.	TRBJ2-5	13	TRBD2	TGTGCCAGCAGCCCGGGGGGGAGGAAGACCCAGTACTTC	CASSPGGRKTQYF
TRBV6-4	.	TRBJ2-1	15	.	TGTGCCAGCAGTGAGGATTTCACCTCCTACAATGAGCAGTTCTTC	CASSEDFTSYNEQFF
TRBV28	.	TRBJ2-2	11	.	TGTGCCAGCAGCCCGAGGGGGGAGCTGTTTTTT	CASSPRGELFF
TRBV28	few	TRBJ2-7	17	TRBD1	TGTGCCAGCAGTTTAGGCCGGGGACAGGGGGTGGATTACGAGCAGTACTTC	CASSLGRGQGVDYEQYF
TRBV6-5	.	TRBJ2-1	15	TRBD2	TGTGCCAGCAGTTACATCCGGGGGCGGGGGGATGAGCAGTTCTTC	CASSYIRGRGDEQFF
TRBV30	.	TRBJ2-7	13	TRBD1	TGTGCCTGGATCCGGGACAGGGGCTACGAGCAGTACTTC	CAWIRDRGYEQYF
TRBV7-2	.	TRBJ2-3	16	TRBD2	TGTGCCAGCAGGCCACTAGCGTCGCGGAGTACAGATACGCAGTATTTT	CASRPLASRSTDTQYF
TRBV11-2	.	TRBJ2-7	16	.	TGTGCCAGCAGTGTACGCGGACAGCTTTTAACCTACGAGCAGTACTTC	CASSVRGQLLTYEQYF
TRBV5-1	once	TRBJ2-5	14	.	TGCGCCAGCAGCAGAGAAATCCGGGCAGAGACCCAGTACTTC	CASSREIRAETQYF
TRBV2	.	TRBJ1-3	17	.	TGTGCCAGCAGTGAATCTCAGTCAGGACTCCCTGGAAACACCATATATTTT	CASSESQSGLPGNTIYF
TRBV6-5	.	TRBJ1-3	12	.	TGTGCCAGCAGTCAGACCGGGAACACCATATATTTT	CASSQTGNTIYF
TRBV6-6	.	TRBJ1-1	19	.	TGTGCCAGCCGTCCCCCCCTCGGGACACCCGGAGGTCGCCACACTGAAGCTTTCTTT	CASRPPLGTPGGRHTEAFF
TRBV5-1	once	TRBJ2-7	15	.	TGCGCCAGCAGCTTGGCCGGGGGGACAGATTCGGTGCGGTACTTC	CASSLAGGTDSVRYF
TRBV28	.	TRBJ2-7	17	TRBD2	TGTGCCAGCGGCCGACAGACTAGCGGGAGCGGGGGTTACGAGCAGTACTTC	CASGRQTSGSGGYEQYF